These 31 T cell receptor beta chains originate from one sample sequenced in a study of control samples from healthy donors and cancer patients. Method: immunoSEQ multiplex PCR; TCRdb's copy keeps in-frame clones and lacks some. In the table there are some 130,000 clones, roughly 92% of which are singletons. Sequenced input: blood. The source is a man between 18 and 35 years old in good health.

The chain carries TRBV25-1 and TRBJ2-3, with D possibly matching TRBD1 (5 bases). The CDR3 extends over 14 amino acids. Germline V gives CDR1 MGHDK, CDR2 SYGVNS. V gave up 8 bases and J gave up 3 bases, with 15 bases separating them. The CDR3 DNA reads TGTGCCAGCGTACAGGTCGGTGGGACAGATACGCAGTATTTT. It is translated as CASVQVGGTDTQYF. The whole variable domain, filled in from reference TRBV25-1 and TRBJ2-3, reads EADIYQTPRYLVIGTGKKITLECSQTMGHDKMYWYQQDPGMELHLIHYSYGVNSTEKGDLSSESTVSRIRTEHFPLTLESARPSHTSQYLCASVQVGGTDTQYFGPGTRLTVL.

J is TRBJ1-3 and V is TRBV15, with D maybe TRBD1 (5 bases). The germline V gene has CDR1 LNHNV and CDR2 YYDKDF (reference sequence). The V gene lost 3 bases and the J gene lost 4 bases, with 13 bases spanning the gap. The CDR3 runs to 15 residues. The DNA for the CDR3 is TGTGCCACCAGCAGGGGAGCGGGGGACGGAAACACCATATATTTT. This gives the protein CATSRGAGDGNTIYF.

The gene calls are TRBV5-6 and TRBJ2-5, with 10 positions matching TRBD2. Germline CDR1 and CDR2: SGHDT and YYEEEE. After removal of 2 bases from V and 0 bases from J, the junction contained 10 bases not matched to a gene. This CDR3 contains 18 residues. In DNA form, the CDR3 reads TGTGCCAGCAGCTTTCTTGTTGGCACTAGCGGGGACCAAGAGACCCAGTACTTC. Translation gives CASSFLVGTSGDQETQYF.

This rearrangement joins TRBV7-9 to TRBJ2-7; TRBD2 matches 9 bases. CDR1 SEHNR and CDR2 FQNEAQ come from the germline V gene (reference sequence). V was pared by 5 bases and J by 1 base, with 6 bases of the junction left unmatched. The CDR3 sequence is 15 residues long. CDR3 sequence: CASSEGLAGSYEQYF. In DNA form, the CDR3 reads TGTGCCAGCAGCGAGGGACTAGCCGGGTCCTACGAGCAGTACTTC.

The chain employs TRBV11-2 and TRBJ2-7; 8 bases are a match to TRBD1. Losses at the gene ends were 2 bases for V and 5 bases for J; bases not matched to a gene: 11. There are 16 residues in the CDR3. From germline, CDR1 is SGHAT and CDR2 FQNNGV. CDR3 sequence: CASSLRSGTGVHEQYF. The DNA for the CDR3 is TGTGCCAGCAGCTTAAGATCCGGGACAGGTGTCCACGAGCAGTACTTC.

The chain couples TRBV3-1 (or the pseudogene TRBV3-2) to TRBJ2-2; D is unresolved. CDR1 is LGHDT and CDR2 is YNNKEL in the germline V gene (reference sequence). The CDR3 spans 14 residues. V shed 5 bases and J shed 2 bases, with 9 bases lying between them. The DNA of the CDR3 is TGTGCCAGCAGCAACCGACACAACACCGGGGAGCTGTTTTTT. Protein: CASSNRHNTGELFF.

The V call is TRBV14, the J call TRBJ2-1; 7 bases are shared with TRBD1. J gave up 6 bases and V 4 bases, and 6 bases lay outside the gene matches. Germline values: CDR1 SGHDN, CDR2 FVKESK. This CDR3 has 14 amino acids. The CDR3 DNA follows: TGTGCCAGCAGCCTTACAGGGGCGGCCAATGAGCAGTTCTTC. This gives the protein CASSLTGAANEQFF.

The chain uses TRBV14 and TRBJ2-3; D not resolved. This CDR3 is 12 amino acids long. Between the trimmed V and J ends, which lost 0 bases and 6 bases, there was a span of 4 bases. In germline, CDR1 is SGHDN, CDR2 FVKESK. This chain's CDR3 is CASSQEFDTQYF. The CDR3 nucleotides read TGTGCCAGCAGCCAAGAGTTTGATACGCAGTATTTT.

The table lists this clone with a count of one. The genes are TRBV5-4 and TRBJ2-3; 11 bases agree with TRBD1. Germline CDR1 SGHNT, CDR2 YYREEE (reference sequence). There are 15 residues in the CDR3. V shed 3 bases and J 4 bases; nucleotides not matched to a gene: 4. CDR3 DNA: TGTGCCAGCAGCTCCGGACAGGGGGCGGCAGATACGCAGTATTTT. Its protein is CASSSGQGAADTQYF.

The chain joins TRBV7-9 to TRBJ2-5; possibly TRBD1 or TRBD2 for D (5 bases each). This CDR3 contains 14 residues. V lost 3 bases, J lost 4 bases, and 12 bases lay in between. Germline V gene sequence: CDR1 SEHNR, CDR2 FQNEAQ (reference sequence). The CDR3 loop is CASSLGTFGETQYF. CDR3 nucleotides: TGTGCCAGCAGCTTGGGGACGTTCGGAGAGACCCAGTACTTC.

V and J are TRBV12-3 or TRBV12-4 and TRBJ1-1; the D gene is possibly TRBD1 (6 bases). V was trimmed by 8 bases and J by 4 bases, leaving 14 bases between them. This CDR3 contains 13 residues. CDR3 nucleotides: TGTGCCAGCTTCCTCCTAGGGGGCACTGAAGCTTTCTTT. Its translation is CASFLLGGTEAFF.

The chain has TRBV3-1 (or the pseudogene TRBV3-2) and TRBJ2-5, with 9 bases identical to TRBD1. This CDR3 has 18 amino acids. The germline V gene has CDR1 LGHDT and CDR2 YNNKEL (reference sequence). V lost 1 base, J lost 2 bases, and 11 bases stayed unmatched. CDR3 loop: CASSQVSGQGAFQETQYF. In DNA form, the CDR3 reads TGTGCCAGCAGCCAAGTCTCGGGACAGGGTGCATTTCAAGAGACCCAGTACTTC.

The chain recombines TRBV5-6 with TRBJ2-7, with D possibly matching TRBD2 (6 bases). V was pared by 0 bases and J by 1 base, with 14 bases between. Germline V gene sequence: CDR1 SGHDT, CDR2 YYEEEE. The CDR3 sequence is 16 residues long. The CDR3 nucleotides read TGTGCCAGCAGCTTGGTTTCGGCTAGCGCATCCTACGAGCAGTACTTC. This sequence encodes CASSLVSASASYEQYF.

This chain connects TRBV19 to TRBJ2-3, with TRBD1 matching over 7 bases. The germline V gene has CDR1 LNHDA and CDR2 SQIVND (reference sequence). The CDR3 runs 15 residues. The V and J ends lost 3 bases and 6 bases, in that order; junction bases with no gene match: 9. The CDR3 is CASSIPGQPPDTQYF. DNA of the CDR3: TGTGCCAGTAGTATCCCGGGACAGCCTCCCGATACGCAGTATTTT.

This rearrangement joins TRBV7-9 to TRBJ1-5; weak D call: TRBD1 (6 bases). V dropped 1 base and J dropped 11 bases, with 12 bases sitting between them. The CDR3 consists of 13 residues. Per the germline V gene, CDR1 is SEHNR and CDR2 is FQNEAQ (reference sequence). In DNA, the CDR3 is TGTGCCAGCAGCTTAGAGGGGGGGGCCTCCCAGCATTTT. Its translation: CASSLEGGASQHF.

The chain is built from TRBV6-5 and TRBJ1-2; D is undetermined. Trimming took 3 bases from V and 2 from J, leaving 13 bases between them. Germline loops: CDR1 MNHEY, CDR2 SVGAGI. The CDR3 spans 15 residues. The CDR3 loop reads CASSYNGVSNYGYTF. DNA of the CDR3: TGTGCCAGCAGTTATAACGGGGTTTCCAACTATGGCTACACCTTC.

The chain's CDR3 is CASSGQGQITEAFF. CDR3 nucleotides: TGTGCCAGCTCGGGACAGGGACAGATCACTGAAGCTTTCTTT. The chain uses TRBV18 and TRBJ1-1; 9 positions match TRBD1. Per germline, CDR1 KGHSH and CDR2 LQKENI. The CDR3 totals 14 residues. The V gene end was trimmed by 6 bases and the J gene end by 4 bases; junction bases not matched to a gene: 6.

CDR3 DNA: TGTGCCAGCAGTTTTGGTAGCGAAAAACTGTTTTTT. As protein: CASSFGSEKLFF. V gene TRBV12-3 or TRBV12-4 combines with J gene TRBJ1-4; D is undetermined. The CDR3 extends over 12 amino acids. Deletions cut 3 bases from V and 8 bases from J, with 7 bases between.

This CDR3 is CASSQDRLAGFNEQFF. The CDR3 nucleotides read TGCGCCAGCAGCCAAGATAGACTAGCGGGGTTCAATGAGCAGTTCTTC. V gene TRBV4-1 combines with J gene TRBJ2-1, with 11 bases lining up with TRBD2. The CDR3 covers 16 residues. Germline V lookup: CDR1 MGHRA, CDR2 YSYEKL. V was pared by 0 bases and J by 6 bases, with 4 bases of the junction left unmatched.

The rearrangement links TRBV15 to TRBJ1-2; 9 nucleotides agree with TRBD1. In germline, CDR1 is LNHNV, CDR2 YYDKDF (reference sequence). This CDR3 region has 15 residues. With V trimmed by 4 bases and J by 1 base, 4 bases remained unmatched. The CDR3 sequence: CATSKNRGRNYGYTF. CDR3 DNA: TGTGCCACCAGCAAAAACAGGGGGCGTAACTATGGCTACACCTTC.

The CDR3 coding sequence is TGTGCCAGCAGTTACGAAGGGGGAGATAGTTCACCCCTCCACTTT. It encodes CASSYEGGDSSPLHF. The chain joins TRBV6-5 to TRBJ1-6; maybe TRBD1 (6 bases). V was cut by 2 bases and J by 9 bases, with 14 bases left in between. The V gene's germline CDR1 is MNHEY and CDR2 SVGAGI. CDR3 length equals 15 residues.

CDR3 loop: CASSPQRLELFF. DNA for the CDR3: TGTGCCAGCAGCCCCCAGAGGCTAGAGCTGTTTTTT. The chain combines TRBV7-2 with TRBJ2-2; D gene uncertain. V gave up 5 bases and J gave up 11 bases, with 12 bases separating them. The CDR3 covers 12 residues. The V gene's germline CDR1 is SGHTA and CDR2 FQGNSA.

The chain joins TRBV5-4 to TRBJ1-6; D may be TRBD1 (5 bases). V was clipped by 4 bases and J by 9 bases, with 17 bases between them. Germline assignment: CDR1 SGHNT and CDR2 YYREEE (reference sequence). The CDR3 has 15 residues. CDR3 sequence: CASSGLQDGSSPLHF. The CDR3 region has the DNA TGTGCCAGCAGCGGACTACAGGATGGGAGTTCACCCCTCCACTTT.

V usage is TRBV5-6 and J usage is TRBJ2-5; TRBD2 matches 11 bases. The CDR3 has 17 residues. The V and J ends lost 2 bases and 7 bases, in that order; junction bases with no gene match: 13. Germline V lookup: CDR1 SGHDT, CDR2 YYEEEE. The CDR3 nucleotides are TGTGCCAGCAGCTTAACTGGGACTAGCGGACCTCACGGGACCCAGTACTTC. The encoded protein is CASSLTGTSGPHGTQYF.

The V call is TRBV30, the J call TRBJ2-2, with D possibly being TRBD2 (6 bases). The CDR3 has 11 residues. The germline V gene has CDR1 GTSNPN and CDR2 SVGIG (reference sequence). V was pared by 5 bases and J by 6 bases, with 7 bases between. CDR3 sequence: CAWCGAGELFF. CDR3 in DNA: TGTGCCTGGTGCGGGGCCGGGGAGCTGTTTTTT.

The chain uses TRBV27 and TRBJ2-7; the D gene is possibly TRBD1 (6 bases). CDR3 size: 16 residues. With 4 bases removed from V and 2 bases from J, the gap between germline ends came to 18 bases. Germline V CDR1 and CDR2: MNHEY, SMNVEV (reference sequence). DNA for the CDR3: TGTGCCAGCAGTTGGAAACCCCCGCCAGGGGCCTACGAGCAGTACTTC. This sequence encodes CASSWKPPPGAYEQYF.

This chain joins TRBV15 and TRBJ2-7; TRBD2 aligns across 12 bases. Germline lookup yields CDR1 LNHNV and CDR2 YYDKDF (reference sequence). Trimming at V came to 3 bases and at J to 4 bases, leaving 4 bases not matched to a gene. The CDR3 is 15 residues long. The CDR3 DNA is TGTGCCACCAGCAGCCGGACTAGCGGGGCGTACGAGCAGTACTTC. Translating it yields CATSSRTSGAYEQYF.

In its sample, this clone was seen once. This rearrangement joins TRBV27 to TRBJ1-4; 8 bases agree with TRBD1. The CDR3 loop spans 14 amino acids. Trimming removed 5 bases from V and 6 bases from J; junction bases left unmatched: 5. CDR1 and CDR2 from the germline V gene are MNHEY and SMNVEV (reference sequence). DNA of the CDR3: TGTGCCAGCAGTGACAGGGGCGGGTATGAAAAACTGTTTTTT. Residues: CASSDRGGYEKLFF.

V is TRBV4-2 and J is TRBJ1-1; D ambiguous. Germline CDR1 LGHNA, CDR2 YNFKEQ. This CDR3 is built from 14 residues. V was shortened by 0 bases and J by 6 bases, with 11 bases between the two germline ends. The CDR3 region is CASSQDTAGAEAFF. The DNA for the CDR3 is TGTGCCAGCAGCCAAGATACGGCAGGAGCTGAAGCTTTCTTT.

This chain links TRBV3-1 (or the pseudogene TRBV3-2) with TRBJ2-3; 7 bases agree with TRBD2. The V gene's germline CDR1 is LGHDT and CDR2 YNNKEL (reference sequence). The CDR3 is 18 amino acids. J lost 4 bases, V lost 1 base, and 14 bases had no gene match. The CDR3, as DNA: TGTGCCAGCAGCCAAGCGAGTCCGGGACTACTAAGCCCAGATACGCAGTATTTT. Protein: CASSQASPGLLSPDTQYF.

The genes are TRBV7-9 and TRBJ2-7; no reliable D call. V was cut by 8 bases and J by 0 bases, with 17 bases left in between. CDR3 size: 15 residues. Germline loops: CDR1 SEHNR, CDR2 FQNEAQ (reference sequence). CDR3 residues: CASSAARHVSYEQYF. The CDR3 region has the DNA TGTGCCAGCTCGGCAGCCCGGCACGTCTCCTACGAGCAGTACTTC.